One and the same sample provided the 9 T cell receptor beta chains below, sequenced in a study of shared clonotypes between healthy human individuals (TCRdb year 2020). The library was produced with the immunoSEQ multiplex PCR assay. Drawn from immuneACCESS, this table holds only the in-frame rearrangements with V and J called that TCRdb kept. Clones are partly lost; checked studies trace under half to an unresolved V gene and leave the rest unexplained. Within this sample are more than 2 million clones, with 85% to 95% of them counted one time only. Of the sample, more than 0.1% falls within the top ten clones. Sequenced: naive CD4+ T cells sorted from blood. The sample's cell subset or site label, decoded: CD45RA+ positively selected. The source of these receptors is a man aged 18-30 years in good health.

V and J are TRBV19 and TRBJ1-2; possible D gene TRBD1, 6 bases. With 5 bases removed from V and 4 bases from J, the gap between germline ends came to 17 bases. CDR1 and CDR2 (germline): LNHDA, SQIVND (reference sequence). The CDR3 length is 15 residues. This CDR3 is CASSVGTPLTYGYTF. The CDR3 DNA reads as TGTGCCAGTAGTGTCGGGACACCTTTAACCTATGGCTACACCTTC.

Only one count was recorded for this clone. The chain recombines TRBV5-1 with TRBJ1-2, with D maybe TRBD1 (5 bases). Germline CDR1 SGHRS, CDR2 YFSETQ. The CDR3 runs to 17 residues. Trimming stripped 0 bases from V and 0 bases from J, with 15 bases between. Written as DNA, the CDR3 is TGCGCCAGCAGCTTGGAGTTCGCCAGGGACGCTAACTATGGCTACACCTTC. Protein: CASSLEFARDANYGYTF. Full variable domain (rest looked up from reference TRBV5-1 and TRBJ1-2): KAGVTQTPRYLIKTRGQQVTLSCSPISGHRSVSWYQQTPGQGLQFLFEYFSETQRNKGNFPGRFSGRQFSNSRSEMNVSTLELGDSALYLCASSLEFARDANYGYTFGSGTRLTVV.

The chain combines TRBV28 with TRBJ2-1; 7 nucleotides match TRBD1. The J segment lost 4 bases and the V segment lost 5 bases, leaving 8 bases of the junction unmatched. The germline V gene encodes CDR1 MDHEN and CDR2 SYDVKM. The CDR3 covers 15 residues. For the CDR3, the DNA is TGTGCCAGCAGTCGGGACAGCCTGGGATACAATGAGCAGTTCTTC. Translating gives CASSRDSLGYNEQFF.

The V and J genes are TRBV10-3 and TRBJ2-7; D is ambiguous. V shed 3 bases and J shed 0 bases, with 9 bases lying between them. This CDR3 has 14 residues. The germline V gene has CDR1 ENHRY and CDR2 SYGVKD. The CDR3 reads CAISDLVSSYEQYF. As DNA, the CDR3 is TGTGCCATCAGTGATTTGGTCAGCTCCTACGAGCAGTACTTC.

The chain is built from TRBV12-5 and TRBJ1-6; D perhaps matches TRBD1 (5 bases). Trimming pared 0 bases from V and 2 bases from J, leaving 11 bases between. Germline V CDR1 and CDR2: LGHNT, FRNRAP. The CDR3 has 17 amino acids. The CDR3 coding sequence is TGTGCTAGTGGTTTGGTAATGGGGGACGCCTATAATTCACCCCTCCACTTT. The encoded protein is CASGLVMGDAYNSPLHF.

The chain is built from TRBV10-3 and TRBJ1-5; D not resolved. CDR3 length equals 15 residues. V lost 3 bases to trimming and J lost 4 bases, with 13 bases between them. Looked up from germline, CDR1 is ENHRY and CDR2 is SYGVKD. DNA of the CDR3: TGTGCCATCAGTGATGGAGACGGGGAGAATCAGCCCCAGCATTTT. It yields the protein CAISDGDGENQPQHF.

This clone was seen just once. The rearrangement uses TRBV6-1 and TRBJ2-5, with D unresolved. Germline V gene sequence: CDR1 MNHNS, CDR2 SASEGT. Trimming removed 4 bases at V and 2 bases at J, with 11 bases between. There are 14 residues in the CDR3. Here the CDR3 DNA reads TGTGCCAGCAGTGCTAGACAAAGTCAAGAGACCCAGTACTTC. The encoded protein is CASSARQSQETQYF.

The chain is built from TRBV5-4 and TRBJ2-3, with D unclear. V lost 3 bases, J lost 2 bases, and 13 bases lay in between. CDR1 and CDR2 from the germline V gene are SGHNT and YYREEE (reference sequence). The CDR3 extends over 15 amino acids. CDR3 residues: CASSSDGTHTDTQYF. In DNA form, the CDR3 reads TGTGCCAGCAGCTCGGACGGAACCCACACAGATACGCAGTATTTT. Full variable domain (rest looked up from reference TRBV5-4 and TRBJ2-3): ETGVTQSPTHLIKTRGQQVTLRCSSQSGHNTVSWYQQALGQGPQFIFQYYREEENGRGNFPPRFSGLQFPNYSSELNVNALELDDSALYLCASSSDGTHTDTQYFGPGTRLTVL.

Concerning this clone itself: Other nucleotide sequences from this sample produce the same CDR3. The gene calls are TRBV5-1 and TRBJ2-3; D gene ambiguous. The CDR3 runs 15 residues. CDR1 and CDR2 from the germline V gene are SGHRS and YFSETQ. V was cut by 0 bases and J by 1 base, with 9 bases left in between. The CDR3 DNA sequence: TGCGCCAGCAGCTTGGGTGGCACAGGCACAGATACGCAGTATTTT. Translating gives CASSLGGTGTDTQYF.